This TCR beta chain was observed in a study of blood T cell repertoires in COVID-19. Sequencing used immunoSEQ multiplex PCR; TCRdb keeps in-frame clones, though not all of them. The sample shows over 120,000 clones, around nine tenths of them seen only once. The CDR3 sequence is 12 residues long. Sequenced sample: peripheral blood. The receptor was derived from a human donor in a cohort sampled during active COVID-19. The rearrangement uses TRBV12-2 and TRBJ2-7; TRBD2, as called in the table, went unchecked against the DNA. TRBV12-2 is a pseudogene locus. The CDR3 DNA reads as TGTGCAACGTCCAGGGCGGGGTGGGAGCAGTACTTC. Translation: CATSRAGWEQYF.